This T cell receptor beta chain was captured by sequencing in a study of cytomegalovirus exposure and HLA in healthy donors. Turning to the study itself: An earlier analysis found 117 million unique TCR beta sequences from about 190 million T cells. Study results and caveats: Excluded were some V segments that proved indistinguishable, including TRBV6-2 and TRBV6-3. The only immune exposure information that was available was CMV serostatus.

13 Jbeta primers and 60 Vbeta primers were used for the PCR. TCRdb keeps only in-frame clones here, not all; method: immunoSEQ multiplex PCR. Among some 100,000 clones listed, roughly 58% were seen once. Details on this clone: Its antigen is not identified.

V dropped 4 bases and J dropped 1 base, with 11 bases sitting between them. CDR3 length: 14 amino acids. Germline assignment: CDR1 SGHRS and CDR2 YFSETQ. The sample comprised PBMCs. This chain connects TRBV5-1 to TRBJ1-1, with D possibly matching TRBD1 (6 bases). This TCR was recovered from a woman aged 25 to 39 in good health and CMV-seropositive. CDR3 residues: CASSAVQGNTEAFF. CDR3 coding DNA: TGCGCCAGCAGCGCCGTACAGGGGAACACTGAAGCTTTCTTT.